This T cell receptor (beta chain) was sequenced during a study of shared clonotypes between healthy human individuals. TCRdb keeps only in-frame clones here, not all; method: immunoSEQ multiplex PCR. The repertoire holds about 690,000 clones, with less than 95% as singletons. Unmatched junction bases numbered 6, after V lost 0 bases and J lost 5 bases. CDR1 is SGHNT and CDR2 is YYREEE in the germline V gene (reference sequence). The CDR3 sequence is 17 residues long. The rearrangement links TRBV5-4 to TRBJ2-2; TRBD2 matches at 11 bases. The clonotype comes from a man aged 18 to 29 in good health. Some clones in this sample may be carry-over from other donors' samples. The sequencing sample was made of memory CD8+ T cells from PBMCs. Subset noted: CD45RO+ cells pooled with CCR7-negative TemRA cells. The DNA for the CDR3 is TGTGCCAGCAGCTTGGATCCTAGCGGGGGGTATACCGGGGAGCTGTTTTTT. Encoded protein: CASSLDPSGGYTGELFF.